This T cell receptor (beta chain) was found in a study of cytomegalovirus exposure and HLA in healthy donors. Worth noting for this clone: Its antigen is not identified.

Study results and limitations: TRBV6-2, TRBV6-3 and some other V segments were excluded as indistinguishable. Later work found that TCR association rates differed between HLA loci; DRB1 had the most and HLA-C the fewest. Analysis was performed later, and it showed HLA-associated TCR beta chains to be more clonally expanded than equally common others.

In the PCR, 60 Vbeta and 13 Jbeta primers were used. TCRdb's copy holds only in-frame clones and misses some; the assay was immunoSEQ multiplex PCR. Among some 65,000 clones listed, less than 75% were seen once. Unrecorded immune exposure was likely among donors, who were nominally healthy when sampled. CDR1 LNHNV and CDR2 YYDKDF come from the germline V gene (reference sequence). CDR3 size: 12 residues. V dropped 0 bases and J dropped 5 bases, with 4 bases sitting between them. The sequencing input was PBMCs. J is TRBJ1-1 and V is TRBV15; D is undetermined. The TCR was taken from a woman in her twenties or thirties in good health and CMV-seronegative. The CDR3 sequence is CATSRDVTEAFF. The CDR3 bases are TGTGCCACCAGCAGAGATGTAACTGAAGCTTTCTTT. Based on the CDR3 plus reference TRBV15 and TRBJ1-1, the full variable domain is DAMVIQNPRYQVTQFGKPVTLSCSQTLNHNVMYWYQQKSSQAPKLLFHYYDKDFNNEADTPDNFQSRRPNTSFCFLDIRSPGLGDTAMYLCATSRDVTEAFFGQGTRLTVV.